The rows below give T cell receptor beta chains drawn from one sample of a study of T cell repertoires in cytomegalovirus infection. One entry per CDR3 protein, called by TCRdb with MiXCR from the reads. The data show 830,000 or so distinct CDR3 sequences, about 33% seen once. Their cognate antigens are unknown. Source: cultured CD8+ T cells from PBMCs, taken from culture after CMV antigen stimulation. The receptors were gathered from a human donor in good health (CMV status not recorded). Some clones in this sample may be carry-over from other donors' samples. The CDR3 runs from the conserved cysteine through the conserved F or W. The D gene is left open where the match is weak. Rows give clone size only sometimes, using once, few, many, or a class for an expanded clone.

>15|TRBD2|once|TRBV3-1|TRBJ2-1
TGTGCCAGCAGCTACGGACTAGCGTGGGGTAATGAGCAGTTCTTC
CASSYGLAWGNEQFF
>13|-|few|TRBV7-8|TRBJ1-2
TGTGCCAGCAGCTACGACGCTAACTATGGCTACACCTTC
CASSYDANYGYTF
>13|-|once|TRBV6-5|TRBJ1-1
TGTGCCACAAAGACAGGACCGAACACTGAAGCTTTCTTT
CATKTGPNTEAFF
>15|-|few|TRBV14|TRBJ2-2
TGTGCCAGCAGCCAAGAGGACAGCTTCCACGGGGAGCTGTTTTTT
CASSQEDSFHGELFF
>14|-|-|TRBV11-2|TRBJ1-1
TGTGCCAGCAGCTTCCAGGGAGGGTTCACTGAAGCTTTCTTT
CASSFQGGFTEAFF
>13|-|-|TRBV4-1|TRBJ2-3
TGCGCCAGCAGCCCGGTCTTCGGAGATACGCAGTATTTT
CASSPVFGDTQYF
>16|TRBD2|-|TRBV9|TRBJ2-3
TGTGCCAGCTGTCTAGCAAAGCGGGGGGCTCTAGATACGCAGTATTTT
CASCLAKRGALDTQYF
>15|-|-|TRBV28|TRBJ2-1
TGTGCCAGCGGATCCGTCCCGGCAGATCACAATGAGCAGTTCTTC
CASGSVPADHNEQFF
>16|-|-|TRBV29-1|TRBJ1-2
TGCAGCGTTACCGTGAGGGCACCCCTAGGAACTCATGGCTACACCTTC
CSVTVRAPLGTHGYTF
>17|-|-|TRBV15|TRBJ2-7
TGTGCCACCAGCAGAGGGCCGGCAGCGCAAACTTCCTACGAGCAGTACTTC
CATSRGPAAQTSYEQYF
>14|-|few|TRBV11-1|TRBJ1-1
TGTGCCAGCAACTCGGGGAGGGGGAACACTGAAGCTTTCTTT
CASNSGRGNTEAFF
>15|TRBD2|few|TRBV2|TRBJ2-5
TGTGCCAGCAGTGAAGGACGGGGGGGCCCAGAGACCCAGTACTTC
CASSEGRGGPETQYF
>16|-|-|TRBV4-1|TRBJ1-2
TGCGCCAGCAGCCAAGATGCCGCCGGGGGTCTCGATGGCTACACCTTC
CASSQDAAGGLDGYTF
>14|-|-|TRBV7-9|TRBJ1-1
TGTGCCAGCAGCTTAGCTCCGAGGGGCTCGGGGGCTTTCTTT
CASSLAPRGSGAFF
>14|TRBD1|few|TRBV12-3/TRBV12-4|TRBJ1-4
TGTGCCAGCAGTCCCGGACAGGTTGATGAAAAACTGTTTTTT
CASSPGQVDEKLFF
>14|TRBD1|-|TRBV29-1|TRBJ2-2
TGCAGCGTCTCCGGGACAGGAGTTCCCGGGGAGCTGTTTTTT
CSVSGTGVPGELFF
>16|-|few|TRBV4-1|TRBJ2-3
TGCGCCAGCAGCCAAGGAGGCGGTATAAGTACAGATACGCAGTATTTT
CASSQGGGISTDTQYF
>17|TRBD1|few|TRBV6-5|TRBJ1-5
TGTGCCAGCAGACTATACGGCAGGGGGTATAGCAATCAGCCCCAGCATTTT
CASRLYGRGYSNQPQHF
>14|-|few|TRBV5-4|TRBJ2-1
TGTGCCAGCAACATTATCCAGGGACACAATGAGCAGTTCTTC
CASNIIQGHNEQFF
>16|TRBD2|-|TRBV4-1|TRBJ2-3
TGTGCCAGCAGCCAAGGACCCGGGGGGAACACAGATACGCAGTATTTT
CASSQGPGGNTDTQYF
>16|-|many|TRBV9|TRBJ1-2
TGTGCCAGCAGCGCTTCGGACGGACAAGCTAACTATGGCTACACCTTC
CASSASDGQANYGYTF
>16|TRBD2|-|TRBV27|TRBJ2-3
TGTGCCAGCAGTTTGATGGCGGGGGGTTCTAAAGATACGCAGTATTTT
CASSLMAGGSKDTQYF
>16|TRBD2|-|TRBV7-2|TRBJ2-3
TGTGCCAGCAGCTCCATAGCGGGGGATAGCGCAGATACGCAGTATTTT
CASSSIAGDSADTQYF
>15|-|many|TRBV4-1|TRBJ1-5
TGCGCCAGCAGCCAAGGGGGACACGGCAATCAGCCCCAGCATTTT
CASSQGGHGNQPQHF
>13|-|few|TRBV2|TRBJ2-1
TGTGCCAGCAACTGGGGCTCCTACAATGAGCAGTTCTTC
CASNWGSYNEQFF
>14|TRBD2|-|TRBV7-4|TRBJ2-1
TGTGCCAGCAGCTTCCGGGAGGGAGGTATTGAGCAGTTCTTC
CASSFREGGIEQFF
>12|-|few|TRBV27|TRBJ1-1
TGTGCCACCCTAACAGGCGCGAGGGAAGCTTTCTTT
CATLTGAREAFF
>16|-|few|TRBV7-8|TRBJ2-2
TGTGCCAGCAGCTCGAGCCTTCACGCGAACACCGGGGAGCTGTTTTTT
CASSSSLHANTGELFF